This T cell receptor beta chain was obtained from a study of monozygotic twins with inflammatory bowel disease. Study conclusions and caveats: In the analysis, different T cell subtypes could not be told apart.

As regards this clonotype: The antigen is not known.

This CDR3 spans 13 amino acids. Looked up from germline, CDR1 is DFQATT and CDR2 is SNEGSKA (reference sequence). TCRalpha along with TCRbeta cDNA was subjected to two nested PCRs lasting roughly 16 and 10 cycles. TCRdb reprocessed the 5' RACE reads and reports one entry per CDR3 protein, with no DNA. This table holds approximately 150,000 distinct CDR3 sequences. The sample taken for sequencing was blood. The source is a human donor with ulcerative colitis or Crohn's disease, or a healthy co-twin of an affected twin (not recorded which). V is TRBV20-1 and J is TRBJ2-7; the TRBD2 assignment by TCRdb is unverifiable without DNA. This CDR3 is CSALGGGAYEQYF.